This T cell receptor (beta chain) was identified during a study of low-dose radiotherapy and immunotherapy resistance in tumors. As for the study in general: Starting cycle 1 day 1, oral aspirin 300 mg was given daily for four cycles.

Gene-specific TRAV and TRBV primers were used for first-strand cDNA, covering alpha and beta chains. Both a constant-region primer and a V-primer adapter served to amplify TCRs across 20 to 25 PCR cycles. In vitro transcription was used to amplify the isolated mRNA. TCRdb called the reads again in MiXCR, with one record for every CDR3 protein. The data hold more than 50,000 distinct CDR3 sequences, with under 30% observed a single time. The CDR3 length is 11 residues. CDR1 is SQVTM, CDR2 ANQGSEA, per germline. Trimming pared 3 bases from V and 5 bases from J, leaving 6 bases between. The time point is: after trial treatment. Treatment denoted: LDRT plus nivolumab, ipilimumab, low-dose cyclophosphamide and aspirin (RACIN trial). Treatment combined nivolumab, ipilimumab, aspirin, low-dose cyclophosphamide and low-dose radiotherapy in a dose-escalation trial. Inclusion covered patients whose advanced solid tumors lacked tumor-infiltrating lymphocytes.

The chain uses TRBV29-1 and TRBJ2-3; a weak D match, TRBD2 (5 bases). This receptor was taken from a male donor with prostate cancer. This sample comprised PBMCs, obtained after low-dose radiotherapy plus immunotherapy. This CDR3 is CSVDREDTQYF. DNA of the CDR3: TGCAGCGTTGATCGGGAAGATACGCAGTATTTT.